This TCR beta chain was sequenced in a study of molecular identifiers for immune sequencing clone quantification. TCRdb re-called the PCR reads through MiXCR, storing one row per CDR3 protein. The sample lists 85,000 to 130,000 distinct CDR3 sequences, roughly a third occurring once. The CDR3 loop spans 15 amino acids. V shed 0 bases, J shed 5 bases, and the junction held 4 bases outside the gene matches. CDR1 is LGHNA and CDR2 is YSLEER in the germline V gene. Study-wide points: Should identical TCR molecules share a barcode, the sizes of highly expanded clones could be underestimated.

This clonotype was detected ten times or more. The antigen remains unidentified. This TCR was sampled from a human donor in good health. Some libraries in this study had Jurkat cell RNA spiked in. Sequenced material: naive CD8+ T cells from blood, with Jurkat cell RNA spiked in. Indicated subset: FACS-sorted CD8+CD4-CCR7+CD45RA+ naive T cells. The chain couples TRBV4-3 to TRBJ1-5; 7 nucleotides align to TRBD1. Here the CDR3 DNA reads TGCGCCAGCAGCCAAGACAGGGGGACTCATCAGCCCCAGCATTTT. This translates into CASSQDRGTHQPQHF.